What follows are 15 T cell receptor beta chains derived from one specimen sequenced in a study of cytomegalovirus exposure and HLA in healthy donors. It was with 60 Vbeta and 13 Jbeta primers that the PCR ran. Clones were sequenced by immunoSEQ multiplex PCR, and TCRdb holds only the in-frame ones, with some missing. The data hold around 150,000 clones, with roughly 77% observed a single time. Material for sequencing was PBMCs. These receptors were obtained from a man in his thirties or forties in good health and CMV-seropositive.

This clone appeared a few times. This chain connects TRBV19 to TRBJ1-5; 8 bases are a match to TRBD1. The CDR3 totals 14 residues. J gave up 7 bases and V 1 base, and 3 bases lay outside the gene matches. Germline V CDR1 and CDR2: LNHDA, SQIVND (reference sequence). DNA for the CDR3: TGTGCCAGTAGTATAGGGACAGGGCGACAGCCCCAGCATTTT. This gives the protein CASSIGTGRQPQHF.

The chain carries TRBV10-3 and TRBJ1-5; D is uncertain. In germline, CDR1 is ENHRY, CDR2 SYGVKD. V gave up 4 bases and J gave up 2 bases, with 9 bases separating them. The CDR3 sequence is 14 residues long. CDR3 nucleotides: TGTGCCATCAGTGGTGAGGGTGGCAATCAGCCCCAGCATTTT. This codes for CAISGEGGNQPQHF.

The chain uses TRBV5-1 and TRBJ2-7; 12 bases align to TRBD2. V shed 0 bases and J 0 bases; nucleotides not matched to a gene: 7. Germline loops: CDR1 SGHRS, CDR2 YFSETQ. The CDR3 covers 18 residues. CDR3 residues: CASSLETSGGPSSYEQYF. CDR3 nucleotides: TGCGCCAGCAGCTTGGAGACTAGCGGGGGACCCAGCTCCTACGAGCAGTACTTC.

This clone was seen more than once but under ten times. The J gene is TRBJ1-2, the V gene TRBV18, with 8 positions matching TRBD1. The CDR3 loop spans 15 amino acids. CDR1 and CDR2 (germline): KGHSH, LQKENI. Germline trimming cut 1 base from V and 3 bases from J; bases unmatched to any gene: 4. DNA for the CDR3: TGTGCCAGCTCACCACGAGCGGGACAGGACTATGGCTACACCTTC. It specifies CASSPRAGQDYGYTF.

This chain uses TRBV27 with TRBJ2-7; 8 positions agree with TRBD1. Losses at the gene ends were 6 bases for V and 5 bases for J; bases not matched to a gene: 6. The germline gives CDR1 MNHEY, CDR2 SMNVEV (reference sequence). The CDR3 is 13 residues long. This chain's CDR3 is CASSGQGPNEQYF. The CDR3, as DNA: TGTGCCAGCAGCGGACAGGGCCCCAACGAGCAGTACTTC.

The chain has TRBV6-1 and TRBJ1-6, with TRBD1 identical over 8 bases. The ends lost 5 bases at V and 7 bases at J; junction bases unmatched: 4. The CDR3 consists of 14 residues. CDR1 is MNHNS and CDR2 is SASEGT in the germline V gene. The CDR3 spells CASSPGTGNSPLHF. Here the CDR3 DNA reads TGTGCCAGCAGTCCCGGGACAGGCAATTCACCCCTCCACTTT.

This clone was seen once. V and J are TRBV11-1 and TRBJ1-4; the D is unclear. This CDR3 is 13 amino acids long. CDR1 SGHAT and CDR2 FQDESV come from the germline V gene (reference sequence). V lost 4 bases and J 6 bases, leaving 9 bases between the germline ends. DNA for the CDR3: TGTGCCAGCAGCTACCGGGGTTATGAAAAACTGTTTTTT. Translating it yields CASSYRGYEKLFF.

This rearrangement joins TRBV10-3 to TRBJ1-6; tentatively, D is TRBD1 (5 bases). CDR3 length: 13 amino acids. The germline V and J ends were trimmed by 4 bases and 8 bases, with 9 bases remaining between them. The germline V gene has CDR1 ENHRY and CDR2 SYGVKD. CDR3 sequence (DNA): TGTGCCATCAGTGCCAGGGCCGATTCACCCCTCCACTTT. It encodes CAISARADSPLHF.

CDR3 coding DNA: TGCGCCAGCAGCTTCAGGGAAAATGAAAAACTGTTTTTT. Translating gives CASSFRENEKLFF. The chain couples TRBV5-1 to TRBJ1-4, with D possibly being TRBD1 (5 bases). Trimming shortened V by 2 bases and J by 5 bases, and 7 bases separated the two germline ends. CDR3 size: 13 residues. CDR1 and CDR2 (germline): SGHRS, YFSETQ.

V and J are TRBV5-1 and TRBJ2-6; no reliable D call. The CDR3 runs 13 residues. V lost 3 bases and J lost 4, with 5 bases in between. Looked up from germline, CDR1 is SGHRS and CDR2 is YFSETQ. This CDR3 is CASSYEGANVLTF. Here the CDR3 DNA reads TGCGCCAGCAGCTACGAGGGGGCCAACGTCCTGACTTTC.

This chain joins TRBV9 and TRBJ1-1; TRBD1 is a possible D gene (6 bases). CDR1 and CDR2 from the germline V gene are SGDLS and YYNGEE. V was pared by 0 bases and J by 8 bases, with 14 bases between. CDR3 size: 14 residues. This CDR3 reads CASSVARQGPEAFF. The CDR3 bases are TGTGCCAGCAGCGTAGCTCGTCAGGGGCCGGAAGCTTTCTTT.

A few counts support this clone. The J gene is TRBJ2-2, the V gene TRBV25-1; TRBD1 matches at 8 bases. The CDR3 is made up of 18 amino acids. The junction had 18 bases not matched to a gene; V was cut back by 8 bases and J by 4 bases. The germline CDR1 and CDR2 sequences are MGHDK and SYGVNS. The CDR3 nucleotides read TGTGCCAGCGCCCCCCTGCCGGTTCAGGGGGCGCTCACCGGGGAGCTGTTTTTT. It codes for CASAPLPVQGALTGELFF.

The rearrangement links TRBV6-6 to TRBJ1-1; weak D call: TRBD1 (5 bases). The CDR3 extends over 12 amino acids. The germline gives CDR1 MNHNY, CDR2 SVGAGI (reference sequence). V was trimmed by 6 bases and J by 4 bases, leaving 9 bases between them. The CDR3 is CASSRVGTEAFF. Written as DNA, the CDR3 is TGTGCCAGCAGCAGGGTGGGCACTGAAGCTTTCTTT.

The V call is TRBV4-3, the J call TRBJ2-3, with D perhaps matching TRBD1 (6 bases). The CDR3 contains 15 residues. V gave up 4 bases and J gave up 2 bases, with 13 bases separating them. Germline V CDR1 and CDR2: LGHNA, YSLEER. DNA of the CDR3: TGCGCCAGCAGCCCCCGGGACATACTCACAGATACGCAGTATTTT. This translates into CASSPRDILTDTQYF.

V and J are TRBV30 and TRBJ2-1; D perhaps matches TRBD1 (6 bases). This CDR3 is 13 amino acids long. The germline gives CDR1 GTSNPN, CDR2 SVGIG (reference sequence). V lost 2 bases and J lost 5, with 10 bases in between. The CDR3 DNA sequence: TGTGCCTGGAGTAGGGACAAAAACAATGAGCAGTTCTTC. Protein product: CAWSRDKNNEQFF.